These 2 T cell receptor beta chains were all obtained from the same sample, sequenced in a study of blood T cell repertoires in COVID-19. TCRdb's copy holds only in-frame clones and misses some; the assay was immunoSEQ multiplex PCR. The sample contains about 240,000 clones, about 87% of which appear only once. The sample consisted of PBMCs or T cells enriched from blood (not recorded which). These receptor sequences come from a woman aged 25 to 39 with acute COVID-19.

V and J are TRBV6-5 and TRBJ2-5; D is uncertain. CDR1 MNHEY and CDR2 SVGAGI come from the germline V gene. Trimming stripped 6 bases from V and 1 base from J, with 9 bases between. The CDR3 runs to 13 residues. The CDR3 nucleotides are TGTGCCAGCAGGGCACCTCCCCAAGAGACCCAGTACTTC. This gives the protein CASRAPPQETQYF.

The chain couples TRBV6-5 to TRBJ2-7; D is possibly TRBD2 (6 bases). With 8 bases removed from V and 9 bases from J, the gap between germline ends came to 23 bases. Germline V gives CDR1 MNHEY, CDR2 SVGAGI. This CDR3 contains 14 residues. CDR3 coding DNA: TGTGCCAGCTATTCTAGCGCGAGCACCCCAGGGCAGTACTTC. The encoded protein is CASYSSASTPGQYF.